Below are 20 T cell receptor beta chains sequenced from a single sample in a study of blood T cell repertoires in COVID-19. Sequencing used immunoSEQ multiplex PCR; TCRdb keeps in-frame clones, though not all of them. The table includes 150,000 to 200,000 clones, about 88% detected once. Material: PBMCs or T cells enriched from blood (not recorded which). Source of these receptors: a woman between 35 and 50 years old in a cohort exposed to, infected with or recovered from COVID-19 (not recorded which).

The chain combines TRBV13 with TRBJ1-1; 7 positions match TRBD1. After removal of 2 bases from V and 1 base from J, the junction contained 4 bases not matched to a gene. The CDR3 spans 15 residues. CDR1 and CDR2 from the germline V gene are PRHDT and FYEKMQ (reference sequence). Here the CDR3 reads CASSLRTGGNTEAFF. CDR3 bases: TGTGCCAGCAGCTTACGGACAGGCGGGAACACTGAAGCTTTCTTT. The full variable domain, with the rest looked up from reference TRBV13 and TRBJ1-1, is AAGVIQSPRHLIKEKRETATLKCYPIPRHDTVYWYQQGPGQDPQFLISFYEKMQSDKGSIPDRFSAQQFSDYHSELNMSSLELGDSALYFCASSLRTGGNTEAFFGQGTRLTVV.

There are a few counts of this clone. The chain carries TRBV2 and TRBJ1-1, with D unresolved. The germline V gene has CDR1 SNHLY and CDR2 FYNNEI. This CDR3 spans 14 amino acids. V dropped 6 bases and J dropped 4 bases, with 15 bases sitting between them. CDR3 sequence reads: CASRVELASTEAFF. The CDR3 DNA reads TGTGCCAGCAGGGTAGAGTTAGCGTCCACTGAAGCTTTCTTT.

This clone has just one count. The CDR3 DNA reads TGTGCCAGCAGCTTAGGGACAGTTAATTCACCCCTCCACTTT. Translation: CASSLGTVNSPLHF. The V gene is TRBV7-2, the J gene TRBJ1-6; perhaps TRBD1 as D (6 bases). Trimming stripped 1 base from V and 6 bases from J, with 7 bases between. The CDR3 totals 14 residues. CDR1 SGHTA and CDR2 FQGNSA come from the germline V gene.

V and J are TRBV7-6 and TRBJ1-5; 9 bases line up with TRBD1. The CDR3 sequence is 15 residues long. V shed 5 bases and J 4 bases; nucleotides not matched to a gene: 6. Looked up from germline, CDR1 is SGHVS and CDR2 is FNYEAQ. The CDR3 bases are TGTGCCAGCAGCCCCGGAGGGACAGGGAATCAGCCCCAGCATTTT. Protein sequence: CASSPGGTGNQPQHF. Based on the CDR3 plus reference TRBV7-6 and TRBJ1-5, the full variable domain is GAGVSQSPRYKVTKRGQDVALRCDPISGHVSLYWYRQALGQGPEFLTYFNYEAQQDKSGLPNDRFSAERPEGSISTLTIQRTEQRDSAMYRCASSPGGTGNQPQHFGDGTRLSIL.

The chain links TRBV4-3 to TRBJ1-2; possible D gene TRBD1, 6 bases. The V gene's germline CDR1 is LGHNA and CDR2 YSLEER. Trimming pared 3 bases from V and 8 bases from J, leaving 19 bases between. The CDR3 runs 15 residues. In nucleotides, the CDR3 is TGCGCCAGCAGCCAGGCGACAGGAAGCCTTATGGGCTACACCTTC. Translation: CASSQATGSLMGYTF.

The chain combines TRBV19 with TRBJ1-2; 7 nucleotides match TRBD1. Germline V CDR1 and CDR2: LNHDA, SQIVND (reference sequence). Trimming at V came to 6 bases and at J to 1 base, leaving 11 bases not matched to a gene. CDR3 size: 16 residues. The CDR3 is CASRGDRAPDNYGYTF. CDR3 nucleotides: TGTGCCAGTAGGGGTGACAGGGCTCCGGATAACTATGGCTACACCTTC.

The CDR3 sequence is CATSDVSRGHSNEQFF. The CDR3 region has the DNA TGTGCCACCAGTGATGTTTCCAGAGGACACTCCAATGAGCAGTTCTTC. The chain employs TRBV24-1 and TRBJ2-1, with a weak D call TRBD1 (5 bases). V gave up 3 bases and J gave up 6 bases, with 17 bases separating them. There are 16 residues in the CDR3. The germline gives CDR1 KGHDR, CDR2 SFDVKD.

The V and J genes are TRBV7-7 and TRBJ2-2; 8 bases fit TRBD1. After removal of 5 bases from V and 4 bases from J, the junction contained 6 bases not matched to a gene. This CDR3 is built from 15 residues. The V gene's germline CDR1 is SSHAT and CDR2 FNYEAQ (reference sequence). In nucleotides, the CDR3 is TGTGCCAGCAGCCTTGGGACAGGAAGCACCGGGGAGCTGTTTTTT. Translation gives CASSLGTGSTGELFF.

The J gene is TRBJ2-2, the V gene TRBV6-4, with TRBD2 matching over 10 bases. Unmatched junction bases numbered 5, after V lost 0 bases and J lost 7 bases. The CDR3 contains 16 residues. The germline CDR1 and CDR2 sequences are MRHNA and SNTAGT. In DNA, the CDR3 is TGTGCCAGCAGTGACTCAGCGGGGGGGCCTGGCGGGGAGCTGTTTTTT. Its protein is CASSDSAGGPGGELFF.

The chain uses TRBV7-9 and TRBJ2-2; TRBD2 agrees at 7 bases. This CDR3 has 18 amino acids. The V gene's germline CDR1 is SEHNR and CDR2 FQNEAQ (reference sequence). V was clipped by 2 bases and J by 6 bases; unmatched bases: 15. DNA of the CDR3: TGTGCCAGCAGCTTATTTGGGGTCCGACTAGCAGGACCCGGGGAGCTGTTTTTT. Protein product: CASSLFGVRLAGPGELFF. The full variable domain, completed using reference TRBV7-9 and TRBJ2-2, is DTGVSQNPRHKITKRGQNVTFRCDPISEHNRLYWYRQTLGQGPEFLTYFQNEAQLEKSRLLSDRFSAERPKGSFSTLEIQRTEQGDSAMYLCASSLFGVRLAGPGELFFGEGSRLTVL.

This clone turned up a few times. The chain carries TRBV5-8 and TRBJ2-1; 8 bases align to TRBD1. Germline CDR1 SGHTS, CDR2 YDEGEE. Trimming at V came to 2 bases and at J to 4 bases, leaving 8 bases not matched to a gene. This CDR3 is built from 16 residues. The CDR3 spells CASSFLAQGGYNEQFF. CDR3 DNA: TGTGCCAGCAGCTTCTTGGCACAGGGGGGATACAATGAGCAGTTCTTC.

The genes are TRBV3-1 (or the pseudogene TRBV3-2) and TRBJ2-3, with 10 nucleotides matching TRBD2. With V trimmed by 1 base and J by 4 bases, 5 bases remained unmatched. Looked up from germline, CDR1 is LGHDT and CDR2 is YNNKEL (reference sequence). The CDR3 is 16 residues long. CDR3 DNA: TGTGCCAGCAGCCAAGCCCCAGCGGGAGGGCCAGATACGCAGTATTTT. Protein product: CASSQAPAGGPDTQYF.

The gene calls are TRBV9 and TRBJ1-1; 8 nucleotides agree with TRBD1. Germline V lookup: CDR1 SGDLS, CDR2 YYNGEE. V lost 0 bases, J lost 1 base, and 5 bases stayed unmatched. The CDR3 sequence is 16 residues long. This CDR3 is CASSVGRTGKNTEAFF. The CDR3 DNA follows: TGTGCCAGCAGCGTAGGTCGGACAGGGAAGAACACTGAAGCTTTCTTT.

The chain is built from TRBV9 and TRBJ2-1; TRBD2 matches at 7 bases. The CDR3 contains 15 residues. Germline V gene data show CDR1 as SGDLS and CDR2 as YYNGEE. V gave up 0 bases and J gave up 3 bases; unmatched junction bases: 3. The CDR3 DNA sequence: TGTGCCAGCAGCGTAGGCGGGGGATACTACAATGAGCAGTTCTTC. Its protein is CASSVGGGYYNEQFF.

This clone is labeled large. Other nucleotide sequences from this sample produce the same CDR3. V usage is TRBV6-4 and J usage is TRBJ2-2, with D possibly matching TRBD1 (5 bases). Germline loops: CDR1 MRHNA, CDR2 SNTAGT. The CDR3 is made up of 14 amino acids. V was cut by 0 bases and J by 3 bases, with 5 bases left in between. This chain's CDR3 is CASSDSGDTGELFF. The CDR3 DNA sequence: TGTGCCAGCAGTGACTCAGGGGACACCGGGGAGCTGTTTTTT.

The rearrangement links TRBV6-2 or TRBV6-3 to TRBJ2-5; D is unclear. The CDR3 runs 14 residues. Trimming took off 2 bases at V and 3 bases at J, with 10 bases between the two ends. CDR1 MNHEY and CDR2 SVGEGT come from the germline V gene. CDR3 in DNA: TGTGCCAGCAGTTACGGCGCAGAGGAAGAGACCCAGTACTTC. Translation gives CASSYGAEEETQYF.

This clone was seen once. The chain couples TRBV7-2 to TRBJ1-4, with 8 bases fitting TRBD1. The CDR3 spans 15 residues. Trimming cost V 5 bases and J 8 bases; bases outside gene matches: 10. Germline assignment: CDR1 SGHTA and CDR2 FQGNSA. The CDR3 DNA sequence: TGTGCCAGCAGCCCAATGGACAGGGTCCACGAAAAACTGTTTTTT. Protein sequence: CASSPMDRVHEKLFF. Combining the CDR3 with reference TRBV7-2 and TRBJ1-4 gives the whole variable domain GAGVSQSPSNKVTEKGKDVELRCDPISGHTALYWYRQSLGQGLEFLIYFQGNSAPDKSGLPSDRFSAERTGGSVSTLTIQRTQQEDSAVYLCASSPMDRVHEKLFFGSGTQLSVL.

This clone came up once. This sequence joins TRBV27 and TRBJ2-7, with 7 bases that match TRBD2. Unmatched junction bases numbered 11, after V lost 4 bases and J lost 5 bases. CDR3 length: 15 amino acids. CDR1 is MNHEY and CDR2 is SMNVEV in the germline V gene (reference sequence). The CDR3: CASSSGTFGGNEQYF. DNA of the CDR3: TGTGCCAGCAGTTCCGGAACCTTCGGGGGGAACGAGCAGTACTTC.

The V gene is TRBV4-1, the J gene TRBJ2-2, with D tentatively TRBD1 (6 bases). CDR3 length: 14 residues. V was trimmed by 4 bases and J by 6 bases, leaving 12 bases between them. Germline lookup yields CDR1 MGHRA and CDR2 YSYEKL. The CDR3 sequence: CASSPSKGAGELFF. For the CDR3, the DNA is TGCGCCAGCAGCCCGAGCAAGGGGGCCGGGGAGCTGTTTTTT.

This rearrangement joins TRBV28 to TRBJ1-1; D gene uncertain. The CDR3 is 10 residues long. V lost 8 bases and J 8 bases, leaving 9 bases between the germline ends. Germline assignment: CDR1 MDHEN and CDR2 SYDVKM. The CDR3 spells CASGRLEAFF. Here the CDR3 DNA reads TGTGCCAGCGGTCGGTTGGAAGCTTTCTTT. Together with reference TRBV28 and TRBJ1-1, the CDR3 gives the full variable domain: DVKVTQSSRYLVKRTGEKVFLECVQDMDHENMFWYRQDPGLGLRLIYFSYDVKMKEKGDIPEGYSVSREKKERFSLILESASTNQTSMYLCASGRLEAFFGQGTRLTVV.